A selection of T cell receptor beta chains follows, all from one sample in a study of T-cell reconstitution after alpha-beta-depleted transplantation in children. In TCRdb, the PCR reads were re-called with MiXCR into one record per CDR3 protein. The table records about 370,000 distinct CDR3 sequences, about 20% of them present only once. This material consisted of PBMCs from the stem cell graft donor, taken from the stem cell graft. The source is a human donor who donated a stem cell graft to a child with acute myeloid leukemia. CDR3s include the opening cysteine and the closing phenylalanine or tryptophan. Fields, in order: clone size, CDR3 length, V gene, J gene, D gene, CDR3 protein, CDR3 DNA. The D gene is left open where the match is weak. Only part of the rows carry a size: once, few, many, or a class if the clone is expanded.

clone_size: few; cdr3_length: 13; v_call: TRBV10-3; j_call: TRBJ2-3; d_call: TRBD2; cdr3_aa: CAVAGGQTDTQYF; cdr3_nt: TGTGCCGTCGCGGGAGGCCAGACAGATACGCAGTATTTT
clone_size: many; cdr3_length: 15; v_call: TRBV20-1; j_call: TRBJ2-3; d_call: TRBD1; cdr3_aa: CSARPPRQGGDTQYF; cdr3_nt: TGCAGTGCTAGACCCCCTAGACAGGGCGGGGATACGCAGTATTTT
clone_size: .; cdr3_length: 13; v_call: TRBV6-2/TRBV6-3; j_call: TRBJ1-1; d_call: .; cdr3_aa: CASSYSVGAPAFF; cdr3_nt: TGTGCCAGCAGTTACTCGGTGGGGGCGCCGGCTTTCTTT
clone_size: .; cdr3_length: 16; v_call: TRBV12-3/TRBV12-4; j_call: TRBJ2-7; d_call: .; cdr3_aa: CASTHSFRDIYYEQYF; cdr3_nt: TGTGCCAGCACCCATTCATTCCGGGACATCTACTACGAGCAGTACTTC
clone_size: .; cdr3_length: 15; v_call: TRBV20-1; j_call: TRBJ2-7; d_call: TRBD2; cdr3_aa: CSARPGTSGSHEQYF; cdr3_nt: TGCAGTGCTAGACCCGGGACTAGCGGGAGCCACGAGCAGTACTTC
clone_size: .; cdr3_length: 14; v_call: TRBV6-1; j_call: TRBJ2-7; d_call: TRBD2; cdr3_aa: CATGLANGAYEQYF; cdr3_nt: TGTGCCACTGGACTAGCAAATGGGGCCTACGAGCAGTACTTC
clone_size: many; cdr3_length: 13; v_call: TRBV6-4; j_call: TRBJ2-2; d_call: .; cdr3_aa: CASSDRDTGELFF; cdr3_nt: TGTGCCAGCAGTGACAGGGACACCGGGGAGCTGTTTTTT
clone_size: .; cdr3_length: 15; v_call: TRBV6-6; j_call: TRBJ2-5; d_call: TRBD2; cdr3_aa: CASSYFTAGVETQYF; cdr3_nt: TGTGCCAGCAGTTACTTTACTGCGGGAGTGGAGACCCAGTACTTC
clone_size: many; cdr3_length: 13; v_call: TRBV5-1; j_call: TRBJ1-2; d_call: TRBD1; cdr3_aa: CASSEGTVSGYTF; cdr3_nt: TGCGCCAGCAGCGAGGGGACAGTCTCTGGCTACACCTTC
clone_size: .; cdr3_length: 15; v_call: TRBV20-1; j_call: TRBJ1-2; d_call: .; cdr3_aa: CSARDLVQESYGYTF; cdr3_nt: TGCAGTGCTAGAGATCTTGTTCAGGAAAGCTATGGCTACACCTTC
clone_size: .; cdr3_length: 15; v_call: TRBV9; j_call: TRBJ2-5; d_call: TRBD2; cdr3_aa: CASSVAGGPQETQYF; cdr3_nt: TGTGCCAGCAGCGTAGCGGGAGGCCCCCAAGAGACCCAGTACTTC
clone_size: many; cdr3_length: 15; v_call: TRBV20-1; j_call: TRBJ2-5; d_call: TRBD2; cdr3_aa: CSARVPGLAPETQYF; cdr3_nt: TGCAGTGCTAGAGTACCGGGACTAGCACCCGAGACCCAGTACTTC
clone_size: .; cdr3_length: 16; v_call: TRBV4-1; j_call: TRBJ2-7; d_call: TRBD2; cdr3_aa: CASSQELAAISYEQYF; cdr3_nt: TGCGCCAGCAGCCAGGAACTAGCGGCGATCTCCTACGAGCAGTACTTC
clone_size: .; cdr3_length: 15; v_call: TRBV28; j_call: TRBJ2-1; d_call: .; cdr3_aa: CASSLRRRTYNEQFF; cdr3_nt: TGTGCCAGCAGTCTGAGGCGGAGAACCTACAATGAGCAGTTCTTC
clone_size: .; cdr3_length: 12; v_call: TRBV29-1; j_call: TRBJ2-1; d_call: .; cdr3_aa: CSVSQRANEQFF; cdr3_nt: TGCAGCGTCAGTCAGAGGGCGAATGAGCAGTTCTTC
clone_size: .; cdr3_length: 16; v_call: TRBV25-1; j_call: TRBJ2-7; d_call: TRBD2; cdr3_aa: CASSEGWGGSRHEQYF; cdr3_nt: TGTGCCAGCAGTGAAGGTTGGGGCGGGAGTCGCCACGAGCAGTACTTC
clone_size: .; cdr3_length: 14; v_call: TRBV12-3/TRBV12-4; j_call: TRBJ2-2; d_call: .; cdr3_aa: CASSSYTGSGELFF; cdr3_nt: TGTGCCAGCAGTTCCTATACAGGGTCCGGGGAGCTGTTTTTT
clone_size: many; cdr3_length: 13; v_call: TRBV29-1; j_call: TRBJ2-7; d_call: TRBD2; cdr3_aa: CSVGLALDYEQYF; cdr3_nt: TGCAGCGTTGGACTAGCGCTTGATTACGAGCAGTACTTC
clone_size: few; cdr3_length: 13; v_call: TRBV5-6; j_call: TRBJ2-5; d_call: .; cdr3_aa: CASSPVVSETQYF; cdr3_nt: TGTGCCAGCAGCCCGGTAGTTTCGGAGACCCAGTACTTC
clone_size: .; cdr3_length: 14; v_call: TRBV4-1; j_call: TRBJ2-3; d_call: .; cdr3_aa: CASSQDRASDTQYF; cdr3_nt: TGCGCCAGCAGCCAAGATAGGGCCTCAGATACGCAGTATTTT
clone_size: .; cdr3_length: 15; v_call: TRBV20-1; j_call: TRBJ2-5; d_call: TRBD2; cdr3_aa: CSARVVGGPVETQYF; cdr3_nt: TGCAGTGCTAGGGTCGTGGGAGGGCCTGTTGAGACCCAGTACTTC
clone_size: .; cdr3_length: 15; v_call: TRBV7-2; j_call: TRBJ2-7; d_call: .; cdr3_aa: CASSLLGAVTYEQYF; cdr3_nt: TGTGCCAGCAGCTTATTAGGGGCCGTAACCTACGAGCAGTACTTC
clone_size: .; cdr3_length: 14; v_call: TRBV12-3/TRBV12-4; j_call: TRBJ1-4; d_call: .; cdr3_aa: CASSPDGRNEKLFF; cdr3_nt: TGTGCCAGCAGTCCGGACGGCCGTAATGAAAAACTGTTTTTT
clone_size: few; cdr3_length: 15; v_call: TRBV20-1; j_call: TRBJ2-1; d_call: TRBD2; cdr3_aa: CSASPSGSEFGEQFF; cdr3_nt: TGCAGTGCTAGTCCTAGCGGGAGTGAGTTCGGTGAGCAGTTCTTC
clone_size: few; cdr3_length: 14; v_call: TRBV5-1; j_call: TRBJ2-1; d_call: .; cdr3_aa: CASSMRGEYNEQFF; cdr3_nt: TGCGCCAGCAGCATGAGGGGGGAATACAATGAGCAGTTCTTC
clone_size: .; cdr3_length: 15; v_call: TRBV24-1; j_call: TRBJ2-1; d_call: .; cdr3_aa: CATSDPSVPYNEQFF; cdr3_nt: TGTGCCACCAGTGACCCCAGCGTGCCCTACAATGAGCAGTTCTTC
clone_size: .; cdr3_length: 16; v_call: TRBV4-1; j_call: TRBJ2-1; d_call: .; cdr3_aa: CASSQRAGGRINEQFF; cdr3_nt: TGCGCCAGCAGCCAGAGAGCCGGTGGGAGAATAAATGAGCAGTTCTTC
clone_size: many; cdr3_length: 14; v_call: TRBV6-5; j_call: TRBJ1-1; d_call: .; cdr3_aa: CASSYQGMNTEAFF; cdr3_nt: TGTGCCAGCAGTTACCAGGGTATGAACACTGAAGCTTTCTTT
clone_size: many; cdr3_length: 12; v_call: TRBV25-1; j_call: TRBJ2-1; d_call: TRBD1; cdr3_aa: CASRWTGREQFF; cdr3_nt: TGTGCCAGCAGATGGACAGGGAGAGAGCAGTTCTTC
clone_size: many; cdr3_length: 12; v_call: TRBV20-1; j_call: TRBJ2-3; d_call: .; cdr3_aa: CSASQATDTQYF; cdr3_nt: TGCAGTGCTAGCCAGGCCACAGATACGCAGTATTTT
clone_size: few; cdr3_length: 20; v_call: TRBV12-3/TRBV12-4; j_call: TRBJ2-4; d_call: TRBD1; cdr3_aa: CASSLYRGQGGMEAKNIQYF; cdr3_nt: TGTGCCAGCAGTTTATATAGGGGACAGGGGGGGATGGAGGCCAAAAACATTCAGTACTTC
clone_size: .; cdr3_length: 15; v_call: TRBV24-1; j_call: TRBJ1-3; d_call: .; cdr3_aa: CATSVGTYSGNTIYF; cdr3_nt: TGTGCCACCAGTGTGGGAACATACTCTGGAAACACCATATATTTT
clone_size: .; cdr3_length: 11; v_call: TRBV24-1; j_call: TRBJ1-2; d_call: TRBD1; cdr3_aa: CATGQGEGYTF; cdr3_nt: TGTGCCACCGGACAGGGCGAAGGCTACACCTTC
clone_size: few; cdr3_length: 13; v_call: TRBV20-1; j_call: TRBJ2-7; d_call: .; cdr3_aa: CSGEQGTTYEQYF; cdr3_nt: TGCAGTGGAGAGCAGGGAACCACCTACGAGCAGTACTTC
clone_size: .; cdr3_length: 15; v_call: TRBV5-1; j_call: TRBJ2-7; d_call: TRBD2; cdr3_aa: CASSPGTSAYYEQYF; cdr3_nt: TGCGCCAGCAGCCCCGGGACTAGCGCCTACTACGAGCAGTACTTC
clone_size: .; cdr3_length: 13; v_call: TRBV27; j_call: TRBJ2-1; d_call: .; cdr3_aa: CASSLGSSHEQFF; cdr3_nt: TGTGCCAGCAGTTTAGGATCTAGCCATGAGCAGTTCTTC
clone_size: many; cdr3_length: 13; v_call: TRBV5-1; j_call: TRBJ2-1; d_call: .; cdr3_aa: CASSPSSYNEQFF; cdr3_nt: TGCGCCAGCAGCCCAAGCTCCTACAATGAGCAGTTCTTC
clone_size: few; cdr3_length: 16; v_call: TRBV4-1; j_call: TRBJ2-5; d_call: .; cdr3_aa: CASSQVGKRTQETQYF; cdr3_nt: TGCGCCAGCAGCCAAGTTGGAAAGCGGACCCAAGAGACCCAGTACTTC
clone_size: few; cdr3_length: 15; v_call: TRBV5-1; j_call: TRBJ2-3; d_call: TRBD2; cdr3_aa: CASSLQAGGTDTQYF; cdr3_nt: TGCGCCAGCAGCCTGCAGGCGGGAGGGACAGATACGCAGTATTTT
clone_size: few; cdr3_length: 20; v_call: TRBV11-2; j_call: TRBJ2-3; d_call: TRBD2; cdr3_aa: CASSLGVGLAGDNRGDTQYF; cdr3_nt: TGTGCCAGCAGCTTAGGGGTGGGGCTAGCGGGAGACAACCGTGGAGATACGCAGTATTTT
clone_size: many; cdr3_length: 13; v_call: TRBV20-1; j_call: TRBJ1-1; d_call: TRBD1; cdr3_aa: CSARTGGFTEAFF; cdr3_nt: TGCAGTGCTAGGACAGGGGGCTTCACTGAAGCTTTCTTT
clone_size: .; cdr3_length: 14; v_call: TRBV30; j_call: TRBJ2-7; d_call: TRBD2; cdr3_aa: CAWSISGGSYEQYF; cdr3_nt: TGTGCCTGGAGTATTAGCGGGGGATCCTACGAGCAGTACTTC
clone_size: .; cdr3_length: 10; v_call: TRBV29-1; j_call: TRBJ2-5; d_call: .; cdr3_aa: CSVRFETQYF; cdr3_nt: TGCAGCGTTAGGTTTGAGACCCAGTACTTC